The 8 T cell receptor beta chains in this list originate from one sample, sequenced in a study of blood T cell repertoires in COVID-19. Profiling relied on immunoSEQ multiplex PCR, and the TCRdb table lists in-frame clones only, not all of them. Here the sample spans about 500,000 clones, about 85% being singletons. Source material: PBMCs or T cells enriched from blood (not recorded which). Receptors originate from a woman under 30 who had recovered from COVID-19.

The chain recombines TRBV2 with TRBJ1-5; D remains unclear. Germline CDR1 reads SNHLY; CDR2 reads FYNNEI. The CDR3 loop spans 14 amino acids. The V end lost 7 bases, the J end lost 5 bases, and 15 bases lay between the germline ends. The CDR3: CASKAPGGYQPQHF. Written as DNA, the CDR3 is TGTGCCAGCAAGGCCCCGGGAGGATATCAGCCCCAGCATTTT. Full variable domain (remainder filled in from reference TRBV2 and TRBJ1-5): EPEVTQTPSHQVTQMGQEVILRCVPISNHLYFYWYRQILGQKVEFLVSFYNNEISEKSEIFDDQFSVERPDGSNFTLKIRSTKLEDSAMYFCASKAPGGYQPQHFGDGTRLSIL.

The CDR3, as DNA: TGTGCCAGCAGTCTAGGCGGGCTTGATTTAGGAAACACCATATATTTT. As protein: CASSLGGLDLGNTIYF. The chain joins TRBV28 to TRBJ1-3, with D hard to call. Germline V CDR1 and CDR2: MDHEN, SYDVKM. The CDR3 length is 16 residues. V dropped 5 bases and J dropped 4 bases, with 18 bases sitting between them.

V is TRBV29-1 and J is TRBJ1-1; D unclear. With 7 bases removed from V and 3 bases from J, the gap between germline ends came to 9 bases. The length of the CDR3 is 11 residues. Germline assignment: CDR1 SQVTM and CDR2 ANQGSEA. CDR3 protein: CSGGLDTEAFF. CDR3 in DNA: TGCAGCGGCGGCTTGGACACTGAAGCTTTCTTT.

The chain uses TRBV4-2 and TRBJ2-2; 8 nucleotides match TRBD1. This CDR3 has 15 residues. Germline values: CDR1 LGHNA, CDR2 YNFKEQ. The ends lost 5 bases at V and 6 bases at J; junction bases unmatched: 8. This CDR3 reads CASSSDRVSPGELFF. The CDR3, as DNA: TGTGCCAGCAGCTCGGACAGGGTTTCACCCGGGGAGCTGTTTTTT.

This clone was seen a handful of times. V and J are TRBV3-1 (or the pseudogene TRBV3-2) and TRBJ2-5; D remains ambiguous. Germline V gene data show CDR1 as LGHDT and CDR2 as YNNKEL (reference sequence). This CDR3 spans 15 amino acids. Trimming took off 4 bases at V and 5 bases at J, with 17 bases between the two ends. CDR3 residues: CASSLNLVLWETQYF. CDR3 sequence (DNA): TGTGCCAGCAGCCTCAACTTAGTCCTTTGGGAGACCCAGTACTTC.

The rearrangement joins TRBV20-1 to TRBJ1-1, with D perhaps TRBD1 (6 bases). CDR1 DFQATT and CDR2 SNEGSKA come from the germline V gene (reference sequence). There are 11 residues in the CDR3. CDR3 protein: CSPRGSTEAFF. DNA for the CDR3: TGCAGCCCCAGGGGATCCACTGAAGCTTTCTTT.

In this sample, this clone turned up a few times. The rearrangement links TRBV5-6 to TRBJ1-2; D gene unclear. Per germline, CDR1 SGHDT and CDR2 YYEEEE. Trimming stripped 4 bases from V and 3 bases from J, with 7 bases between. The CDR3 is made up of 12 amino acids. The CDR3, as DNA: TGTGCCAGCAGCCCGCAGGACTATGGCTACACCTTC. Translated: CASSPQDYGYTF.

This chain links TRBV27 with TRBJ1-5; TRBD1 matches 8 bases. With 0 bases clipped from V and 4 bases from J, the junction kept 11 bases outside the gene matches. The germline V gene has CDR1 MNHEY and CDR2 SMNVEV (reference sequence). The CDR3 runs 18 residues. The CDR3 sequence: CASSLSLVWTGPNQPQHF. DNA of the CDR3: TGTGCCAGCAGTTTATCGTTGGTCTGGACAGGGCCAAATCAGCCCCAGCATTTT.